The 28 T cell receptor beta chains presented below share a single source sample, sequenced in a study of blood T cell repertoires in COVID-19. Produced via immunoSEQ multiplex PCR; TCRdb's table is partial and in-frame only. The sample consists of a few hundred thousand clones, roughly 90% of them appearing once. The specimen sequenced was peripheral blood. These receptors originate from a woman in her fifties or sixties with active or convalescent COVID-19.

This chain links TRBV30 with TRBJ1-3, with TRBD1 matching over 8 bases. With 5 bases clipped from V and 3 bases from J, the junction kept 3 bases outside the gene matches. Germline V lookup: CDR1 GTSNPN, CDR2 SVGIG (reference sequence). CDR3 size: 13 residues. CDR3 bases: TGTGCCTGGCAGGGGGCGGTTGGAAACACCATATATTTT. Its translation is CAWQGAVGNTIYF.

The chain combines TRBV6-2 or TRBV6-3 with TRBJ2-5; TRBD2 aligns across 10 bases. V was pared by 3 bases and J by 5 bases, with 12 bases of the junction left unmatched. The V gene's germline CDR1 is MNHEY and CDR2 SVGEGT. The CDR3 is 17 amino acids. DNA of the CDR3: TGTGCCAGCAGTTATAGCGGGGGGTCCCGGACGGGGGAGACCCAGTACTTC. It yields the protein CASSYSGGSRTGETQYF.

J is TRBJ1-1 and V is TRBV29-1; D possibly corresponds to TRBD1 (6 bases). Looked up from germline, CDR1 is SQVTM and CDR2 is ANQGSEA. Trimming stripped 7 bases from V and 4 bases from J, with 16 bases between. The CDR3 spans 13 residues. The chain's CDR3 is CSGVRGTFTEAFF. DNA of the CDR3: TGCAGCGGGGTCAGGGGAACTTTCACTGAAGCTTTCTTT.

The chain recombines TRBV4-1 with TRBJ2-1; TRBD2 matches 7 bases. CDR1 MGHRA and CDR2 YSYEKL come from the germline V gene. J gave up 7 bases and V 4 bases, and 7 bases lay outside the gene matches. The CDR3 is made up of 14 amino acids. The CDR3 bases are TGCGCCAGCAGCCGCCTACTAGCGATGAATGAGCAGTTCTTC. Its translation: CASSRLLAMNEQFF.

The J gene is TRBJ1-1, the V gene TRBV9; D is undetermined. The CDR3 is 15 residues long. Germline assignment: CDR1 SGDLS and CDR2 YYNGEE. Deletions cut 0 bases from V and 1 base from J, with 10 bases between. CDR3 in amino acids: CASSVGGAGNTEAFF. The CDR3 DNA reads as TGTGCCAGCAGCGTAGGAGGTGCGGGGAACACTGAAGCTTTCTTT.

The sample holds one count of this clone. V and J are TRBV15 and TRBJ1-2; TRBD1 aligns across 7 bases. CDR3 size: 14 residues. Germline V gene data show CDR1 as LNHNV and CDR2 as YYDKDF (reference sequence). Unmatched junction bases numbered 7, after V lost 5 bases and J lost 4 bases. The CDR3 sequence is CATSVPGQLYGYTF. CDR3 nucleotide sequence: TGTGCCACCAGCGTCCCGGGACAGCTCTATGGCTACACCTTC. Variable domain in full (rest from reference TRBV15 and TRBJ1-2): DAMVIQNPRYQVTQFGKPVTLSCSQTLNHNVMYWYQQKSSQAPKLLFHYYDKDFNNEADTPDNFQSRRPNTSFCFLDIRSPGLGDTAMYLCATSVPGQLYGYTFGSGTRLTVV.

This clone came up a few times. This chain links TRBV2 with TRBJ2-5; possible D gene TRBD1, 5 bases. CDR1 and CDR2 (germline): SNHLY, FYNNEI. V lost 2 bases to trimming and J lost 5 bases, with 15 bases between them. CDR3 length equals 15 residues. CDR3 protein: CASSEFGVAGETQYF. The CDR3 nucleotides read TGTGCCAGCAGTGAATTTGGCGTAGCAGGGGAGACCCAGTACTTC.

This chain links TRBV10-3 with TRBJ1-1; 7 bases map to TRBD1. V trimming: 6 bases; J trimming: 3 bases; junction bases outside the gene matches: 7. The CDR3 loop spans 14 amino acids. Germline V CDR1 and CDR2: ENHRY, SYGVKD. CDR3 bases: TGTGCCATCAGCCCGGGCCAGGGGGACACTGAAGCTTTCTTT. Amino acids: CAISPGQGDTEAFF.

The CDR3 region is CASSPVGTLTSGRSSYNEQFF. CDR3 in DNA: TGTGCCAGCAGTCCGGTGGGGACTTTGACTAGCGGGAGGAGCTCCTACAATGAGCAGTTCTTC. The V gene is TRBV27, the J gene TRBJ2-1; 13 nucleotides agree with TRBD2. The CDR3 is made up of 21 amino acids. CDR1 is MNHEY and CDR2 is SMNVEV in the germline V gene (reference sequence). V lost 5 bases, J lost 0 bases, and 16 bases stayed unmatched.

V gene TRBV19 combines with J gene TRBJ1-3, with 7 bases identical to TRBD1. V trimming: 3 bases; J trimming: 0 bases; junction bases outside the gene matches: 8. The CDR3 runs to 17 residues. The V gene's germline CDR1 is LNHDA and CDR2 SQIVND (reference sequence). The CDR3 spells CASSIPTGRDSGNTIYF. The CDR3 region has the DNA TGTGCCAGTAGTATCCCGACAGGGAGAGACTCTGGAAACACCATATATTTT.

This sequence joins TRBV7-9 and TRBJ1-5; D is undetermined. Looked up from germline, CDR1 is SEHNR and CDR2 is FQNEAQ (reference sequence). The CDR3 is 14 amino acids. V was pared by 1 base and J by 1 base, with 5 bases between. The CDR3 coding sequence is TGTGCCAGCAGCTTAGACCAGAGCAATCAGCCCCAGCATTTT. It encodes CASSLDQSNQPQHF.

The chain employs TRBV30 and TRBJ1-4; 10 nucleotides agree with TRBD1. The CDR3 loop spans 15 amino acids. Germline assignment: CDR1 GTSNPN and CDR2 SVGIG (reference sequence). Trimming cost V 5 bases and J 4 bases; bases outside gene matches: 7. The CDR3 sequence: CAWGEGQGGNEKLFF. CDR3 sequence (DNA): TGTGCCTGGGGTGAAGGACAGGGGGGTAATGAAAAACTGTTTTTT.

This clone has just one count. The V call is TRBV12-5, the J call TRBJ2-3, with D perhaps matching TRBD2 (7 bases). V was pared by 5 bases and J by 4 bases, with 13 bases between. Germline values: CDR1 LGHNT, CDR2 FRNRAP. The CDR3 consists of 14 residues. The CDR3 loop reads CASGIGGRADTQYF. The CDR3 nucleotides read TGTGCTAGTGGTATCGGGGGGCGGGCAGATACGCAGTATTTT.

This chain uses TRBV21-1 with TRBJ2-5; the DNA was not compared with TRBD2, the D call given in the table. TRBV21-1 is a pseudogene locus. CDR3 length equals 19 residues. CDR3 protein: CASSKALYTSGGPKETQYF. In DNA, the CDR3 is TGTGCCAGCAGCAAAGCGCTTTACACTAGCGGGGGACCAAAAGAGACCCAGTACTTC.

This chain links TRBV5-1 with TRBJ1-4; 11 bases match TRBD1. Germline loops: CDR1 SGHRS, CDR2 YFSETQ. Trimming cost V 4 bases and J 5 bases; bases outside gene matches: 7. There are 16 residues in the CDR3. Here the CDR3 reads CASSIGQGAPNEKLFF. CDR3 in DNA: TGCGCCAGCAGCATCGGACAGGGGGCGCCCAATGAAAAACTGTTTTTT.

The V and J genes are TRBV5-6 and TRBJ2-3; TRBD1 matches at 7 bases. The CDR3 is made up of 17 amino acids. After removal of 4 bases from V and 4 bases from J, the junction contained 15 bases not matched to a gene. Germline CDR1 reads SGHDT; CDR2 reads YYEEEE. The CDR3 loop reads CASSPQVDRASSDTQYF. The CDR3 coding sequence is TGTGCCAGCAGCCCCCAGGTTGACAGGGCGTCGTCAGATACGCAGTATTTT.

This chain uses TRBV5-4 with TRBJ2-3, with D possibly TRBD2 on 5 matching bases. CDR3 length: 15 residues. Germline V gene data show CDR1 as SGHNT and CDR2 as YYREEE (reference sequence). Trimming shortened V by 3 bases and J by 2 bases, and 13 bases separated the two germline ends. The CDR3 loop is CASSSRTGITDTQYF. The CDR3 DNA follows: TGTGCCAGCAGCTCCCGGACGGGAATCACAGATACGCAGTATTTT.

The gene calls are TRBV6-5 and TRBJ1-1; D ambiguous. CDR3 length equals 11 residues. V shed 8 bases and J shed 7 bases, with 11 bases lying between them. CDR1 is MNHEY, CDR2 SVGAGI, per germline. The CDR3 is CASYKNYEAFF. As DNA, the CDR3 is TGTGCCAGCTACAAAAACTATGAAGCTTTCTTT.

The chain is built from TRBV28 and TRBJ2-7; TRBD2 is a possible D gene (6 bases). The CDR3 is 15 residues long. Germline V gene data show CDR1 as MDHEN and CDR2 as SYDVKM. With 5 bases removed from V and 0 bases from J, the gap between germline ends came to 14 bases. The CDR3 is CASSRSSGYSYEQYF. CDR3 DNA sequence: TGTGCCAGCAGTCGCTCCAGCGGGTACTCCTACGAGCAGTACTTC.

The V call is TRBV6-5, the J call TRBJ2-3; unclear D gene. The CDR3 contains 12 residues. V was cut by 6 bases and J by 2 bases, with 6 bases left in between. Germline V gives CDR1 MNHEY, CDR2 SVGAGI. CDR3 coding DNA: TGTGCCAGCAGCCTCCTCACAGATACGCAGTATTTT. Translation: CASSLLTDTQYF.

This clone turned up a few times. The gene calls are TRBV27 and TRBJ2-2, with 10 positions matching TRBD1. Germline V gene sequence: CDR1 MNHEY, CDR2 SMNVEV (reference sequence). Germline trimming cut 5 bases from V and 3 bases from J; bases unmatched to any gene: 12. CDR3 length: 18 amino acids. The CDR3 protein is CASSNRVRTGGYTGELFF. CDR3 DNA: TGTGCCAGCAGTAACCGGGTACGGACAGGGGGGTACACCGGGGAGCTGTTTTTT.

The gene calls are TRBV7-3 and TRBJ2-1, with 11 positions matching TRBD2. V was pared by 5 bases and J by 4 bases, with 1 base of the junction left unmatched. Germline V gives CDR1 SGHTA, CDR2 FQGTGA. The CDR3 spans 14 residues. CDR3 protein: CASSPSGGYNEQFF. Here the CDR3 DNA reads TGTGCCAGCAGCCCTAGCGGGGGGTACAATGAGCAGTTCTTC.

The genes are TRBV28 and TRBJ1-2; 7 bases are a match to TRBD1. Losses at the gene ends were 10 bases for V and 3 bases for J; bases not matched to a gene: 8. There are 13 residues in the CDR3. The germline V gene encodes CDR1 MDHEN and CDR2 SYDVKM. The CDR3: CATTTGLYYGYTF. For the CDR3, the DNA is TGTGCCACTACGACAGGGTTGTACTATGGCTACACCTTC.

The chain is built from TRBV19 and TRBJ1-1, with D possibly TRBD1 on 6 matching bases. Per the germline V gene, CDR1 is LNHDA and CDR2 is SQIVND (reference sequence). The CDR3 extends over 24 amino acids. Trimming cost V 1 base and J 0 bases, with 36 bases left between them. The CDR3 DNA reads as TGTGCCAGTAGTATAGGGCAGGGGATGTTGGTACCTTCCTCCCCAGAATTTATGAACACTGAAGCTTTCTTT. It yields the protein CASSIGQGMLVPSSPEFMNTEAFF.

J is TRBJ2-1 and V is TRBV7-6; 8 nucleotides line up with TRBD1. Germline assignment: CDR1 SGHVS and CDR2 FNYEAQ. Losses at the gene ends were 5 bases for V and 15 bases for J; bases not matched to a gene: 21. CDR3 length equals 16 residues. The DNA of the CDR3 is TGTGCCAGCAGCCCCACAGGGGGGCAAGCGTGGGTTAATCCGTTCTTC. It codes for CASSPTGGQAWVNPFF.

The chain uses TRBV18 and TRBJ1-3, with unresolved D. The V end was cut by 3 bases, the J end by 0 bases, with 12 bases between. Germline V lookup: CDR1 KGHSH, CDR2 LQKENI. The CDR3 length is 16 residues. CDR3 sequence: CASSPLGRSSGNTIYF. The DNA of the CDR3 is TGTGCCAGCTCACCCTTGGGTCGGAGCTCTGGAAACACCATATATTTT.

The chain combines TRBV7-8 with TRBJ1-4; 9 bases match TRBD1. There are 15 residues in the CDR3. The V segment lost 5 bases and the J segment 7 bases; nucleotides outside the gene matches: 8. From germline, CDR1 is SGHVS and CDR2 FQNEAQ. The CDR3 loop is CASSPVGTGLEKLFF. CDR3 nucleotide sequence: TGTGCCAGCAGCCCAGTCGGGACAGGGCTTGAAAAACTGTTTTTT.

This chain links TRBV7-3 with TRBJ1-1; no reliable D call. Germline CDR1 SGHTA, CDR2 FQGTGA. The CDR3 runs 13 residues. V lost 5 bases and J 3 bases, leaving 10 bases between the germline ends. This CDR3 is CASSPRGDTEAFF. The CDR3 coding sequence is TGTGCCAGCAGCCCGCGAGGTGACACTGAAGCTTTCTTT.